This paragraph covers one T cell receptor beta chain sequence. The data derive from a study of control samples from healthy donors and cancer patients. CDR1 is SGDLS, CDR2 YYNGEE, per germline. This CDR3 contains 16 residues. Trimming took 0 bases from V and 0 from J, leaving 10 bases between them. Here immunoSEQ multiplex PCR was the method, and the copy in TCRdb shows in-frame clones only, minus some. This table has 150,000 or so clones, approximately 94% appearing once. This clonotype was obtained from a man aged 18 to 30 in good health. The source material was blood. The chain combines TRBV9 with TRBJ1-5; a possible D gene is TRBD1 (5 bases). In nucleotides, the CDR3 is TGTGCCAGCAGCGTAGGACCGGGGGATAGCAATCAGCCCCAGCATTTT. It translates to CASSVGPGDSNQPQHF. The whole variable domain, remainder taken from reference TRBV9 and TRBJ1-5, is DSGVTQTPKHLITATGQRVTLRCSPRSGDLSVYWYQQSLDQGLQFLIQYYNGEERAKGNILERFSAQQFPDLHSELNLSSLELGDSALYFCASSVGPGDSNQPQHFGDGTRLSIL.